This T cell receptor (beta chain) appears in the sequencing data of a study of blood T cell repertoires in COVID-19. CDR1 SQVTM and CDR2 ANQGSEA come from the germline V gene. Trimming left V 1 base short and J 5 bases short, with 12 bases between. The CDR3 has 14 residues. Data came from immunoSEQ multiplex PCR; TCRdb stores just in-frame clones and leaves some out. The sample includes 200,000 to 250,000 clones, 80% to 90% of them seen just once. Participants were aged about 18 to 90 years from 20 to 30 US areas. The specimen was PBMCs or T cells enriched from blood (not recorded which). The clonotype originates from a woman in her 50s who had been exposed to COVID-19. The gene calls are TRBV29-1 and TRBJ2-1; perhaps TRBD1 as D (5 bases). The DNA of the CDR3 is TGCAGCGTTGAAGGGGGAAAGGGGCACAATGAGCAGTTCTTC. It encodes CSVEGGKGHNEQFF.